Below, one T cell receptor (beta chain) is given with its context. This specimen belongs to a study of blood T cell repertoires in COVID-19. Study at large: The study drew acute and convalescent COVID-19 samples from the United States, Italy and Spain. Nucleic acid was either cDNA or gDNA, and it came from T cells, B-cell-depleted T cells, or PBMCs.

The germline V gene has CDR1 KGHSH and CDR2 LQKENI. V lost 3 bases and J 7 bases, leaving 10 bases between the germline ends. This CDR3 contains 14 residues. Authors' data handling: The assay estimated nucleated cells by amplifying reference gene primers. The assay was immunoSEQ multiplex PCR, and TCRdb's table has in-frame clones only and misses some. The DNA was the basis for D and trimming; V, J and clone size are from that table. This sample has about 120,000 clones; over 75% occur once, and the top ten carry around 27%. The origin of this receptor is a woman older than 75 with acute or convalescent COVID-19. The chain carries TRBV18 and TRBJ1-6; D uncertain. Sequencing was done on a sample of peripheral blood. The CDR3 spells CASSPRVENSPLHF. The CDR3 bases are TGTGCCAGCTCACCGCGGGTTGAGAATTCACCCCTCCACTTT.